Below are 5 T cell receptor beta chains sequenced from a single sample in a study of CDR3 diversity in severe acne. In TCRdb, the PCR reads were re-called with MiXCR into one record per CDR3 protein. The table shows 85,000 to 120,000 distinct CDR3 sequences, with 51% occurring only once. Sequencing used blood. The receptors stem from a male donor with acne.

The chain joins TRBV15 to TRBJ2-7; 8 nucleotides agree with TRBD2. The CDR3 covers 13 residues. Trimming took 8 bases from V and 8 from J; bases not matched to a gene: 11. Germline V gene data show CDR1 as LNHNV and CDR2 as YYDKDF (reference sequence). In nucleotides, the CDR3 is TGTGCCACCGAGTCGGGGGGGGGCTTAAAGCAGTACTTC. This codes for CATESGGGLKQYF. Full variable domain (remainder filled in from reference TRBV15 and TRBJ2-7): DAMVIQNPRYQVTQFGKPVTLSCSQTLNHNVMYWYQQKSSQAPKLLFHYYDKDFNNEADTPDNFQSRRPNTSFCFLDIRSPGLGDTAMYLCATESGGGLKQYFGPGTRLTVT.

To note about this clonotype: The CDR3 does not end in the conserved phenylalanine or tryptophan, so this is likely a read error. This chain joins TRBV11-2 and TRBJ2-7, with D hard to call. V dropped 3 bases and J dropped 0 bases, with 9 bases sitting between them. This CDR3 has 14 amino acids. Germline V gives CDR1 SGHAT, CDR2 FQNNGV. The CDR3 spells CASSFDRGSYEQYI. CDR3 bases: TGTGCCAGCAGCTTTGACCGTGGCTCCTACGAGCAGTACATC.

This clonotype has at least ten counts. The J gene is TRBJ2-7, the V gene TRBV19; 14 positions match TRBD2. From germline, CDR1 is LNHDA and CDR2 SQIVND (reference sequence). The trim removed 5 bases at V and 6 bases at J, leaving 3 bases unmatched. The CDR3 has 14 residues. CDR3 in amino acids: CASSVGTSGSEQYF. CDR3 bases: TGTGCCAGTAGTGTCGGGACTAGCGGGAGCGAGCAGTACTTC.

V gene TRBV6-6 combines with J gene TRBJ1-1, with 9 bases matching TRBD1. J gave up 3 bases and V 0 bases, and 2 bases lay outside the gene matches. In germline, CDR1 is MNHNY, CDR2 SVGAGI (reference sequence). The CDR3 runs 15 residues. Here the CDR3 DNA reads TGTGCCAGCAGTTACTCGAGGGACAGGGACACTGAAGCTTTCTTT. This gives the protein CASSYSRDRDTEAFF.

The DNA of the CDR3 is TGTGCCAGCAGCTTAGGTTATGAAAAACTGTTTTTT. Encoded protein: CASSLGYEKLFF. The chain links TRBV11-2 to TRBJ1-4; no definite D call. Germline lookup yields CDR1 SGHAT and CDR2 FQNNGV. V was shortened by 1 base and J by 6 bases, with 3 bases between the two germline ends. This CDR3 has 12 amino acids.